This T cell receptor (beta chain) emerged from a study of blood T cell repertoires in COVID-19. Study in general: Samples came from the United States, Italy and Spain, spanning acute and convalescent COVID-19. T cells, B-cell-depleted T cells, or PBMCs supplied cDNA or gDNA.

This clone was seen more than once but under ten times. In the authors' workflow: Estimates of nucleated cell counts were drawn from the amplification of reference gene primers. Clones were sequenced by immunoSEQ multiplex PCR, and TCRdb holds only the in-frame ones, with some missing. V, J and clone size are taken as reported in that table, and D and trimming were inferred from the DNA itself. The sample lists some 150,000 clones, 78% occurring once. CDR1 and CDR2 from the germline V gene are LNHNV and YYDKDF (reference sequence). The V segment lost 5 bases and the J segment 7 bases; nucleotides outside the gene matches: 10. The CDR3 consists of 14 residues.

The clonotype comes from an elderly man with acute or convalescent COVID-19. Sequencing was performed on peripheral blood. This sequence joins TRBV15 and TRBJ2-7; 8 nucleotides align to TRBD1. Here the CDR3 DNA reads TGTGCCACCAGCTGGGGTCAGGGGGCGAGGGAGCAGTACTTC. Its translation is CATSWGQGAREQYF.